Included here is one T cell receptor (beta chain) sequence, with context. The CDR3 loop spans 14 amino acids. Trimming removed 0 bases from V and 5 bases from J, with 7 bases in between. Germline CDR1 is MNHEY and CDR2 is SVGAGI. Every donor contributed roughly 11 milliliters of peripheral blood by blood draw. The entry originates in a study of blood T cells in healthy people across ages. The second PCR ran about 6 to 12 cycles with a sample-barcoded 5' primer and J-beta primers. TCRdb recomputed calls from the 5' RACE reads with MiXCR, one row per CDR3 protein. In the table there are 650,000 to 1,000,000 distinct CDR3 sequences, 35% to 40% of which are singletons.

The TCR sequence derives from a young man in good health. This chain joins TRBV6-5 and TRBJ2-2, with D unclear. The sample was blood. CDR3 loop: CASSYSTRTGELFF. The CDR3 coding sequence is TGTGCCAGCAGTTACTCGACCCGGACCGGGGAGCTGTTTTTT.